The next 26 T cell receptor beta chains were all read from a single sample in a study of siplizumab effects on memory and regulatory T cells. Generated by immunoSEQ multiplex PCR, the TCRdb table keeps only in-frame clones and is missing some. The repertoire includes 100,000 or so clones, 80% to 95% of them detected once, and roughly 1% sits in the top ten. Sequencing was performed on CD4+ T cells sorted from blood. The receptors here all came from a human donor in good health.

The chain is built from TRBV6-6 and TRBJ1-5; D call uncertain. CDR3 length: 15 amino acids. Deletions cut 3 bases from V and 3 bases from J, with 12 bases between. CDR1 and CDR2 (germline): MNHNY, SVGAGI (reference sequence). The CDR3 coding sequence is TGTGCCAGCAGTTATGTGAAGCACGACAATCAGCCCCAGCATTTT. Translating gives CASSYVKHDNQPQHF.

The chain is built from TRBV5-4 and TRBJ1-2; possibly TRBD1 for D (5 bases). V gave up 4 bases and J gave up 0 bases, with 16 bases separating them. Germline CDR1 is SGHNT and CDR2 is YYREEE (reference sequence). This CDR3 region has 16 residues. The CDR3 DNA sequence: TGTGCCAGCAGCCCTACACCGGGACTAGCTAACTATGGCTACACCTTC. Its translation: CASSPTPGLANYGYTF.

The chain combines TRBV30 with TRBJ2-3; possibly TRBD2 for D (6 bases). With 4 bases removed from V and 2 bases from J, the gap between germline ends came to 13 bases. Germline V gene data show CDR1 as GTSNPN and CDR2 as SVGIG (reference sequence). The CDR3 has 14 amino acids. The CDR3 here is CAWTRGKITDTQYF. CDR3 bases: TGTGCCTGGACGCGGGGTAAAATCACAGATACGCAGTATTTT. The whole variable domain, filled in from reference TRBV30 and TRBJ2-3, reads SQTIHQWPATLVQPVGSPLSLECTVEGTSNPNLYWYRQAAGRGLQLLFYSVGIGQISSEVPQNLSASRPQDRQFILSSKKLLLSDSGFYLCAWTRGKITDTQYFGPGTRLTVL.

This chain links TRBV18 with TRBJ1-2; D ambiguous. Germline CDR1 reads KGHSH; CDR2 reads LQKENI. The ends were cut back, 0 bases at V and 2 bases at J, with 13 bases in the middle. The CDR3 runs 16 residues. The CDR3: CASSPPRRRANYGYTF. Written as DNA, the CDR3 is TGTGCCAGCTCACCACCTCGGAGGAGAGCAAACTATGGCTACACCTTC.

This chain connects TRBV5-1 to TRBJ2-1; D is perhaps TRBD1 (5 bases). This CDR3 has 12 amino acids. Trimming took off 8 bases at V and 8 bases at J, with 14 bases between the two ends. The germline V gene encodes CDR1 SGHRS and CDR2 YFSETQ. CDR3 sequence reads: CASQGPEDEQFF. The CDR3 DNA reads TGCGCCAGTCAGGGCCCTGAGGATGAGCAGTTCTTC.

The chain recombines TRBV19 with TRBJ2-7; perhaps TRBD1 as D (6 bases). Looked up from germline, CDR1 is LNHDA and CDR2 is SQIVND (reference sequence). The V end was cut by 6 bases, the J end by 2 bases, with 14 bases between. The CDR3 contains 14 residues. The CDR3 DNA reads as TGTGCCAGTAGCCAGGGGAAGGGGGCCTACGAGCAGTACTTC. It encodes CASSQGKGAYEQYF. Full variable domain (outside the CDR3, taken from reference TRBV19 and TRBJ2-7): DGGITQSPKYLFRKEGQNVTLSCEQNLNHDAMYWYRQDPGQGLRLIYYSQIVNDFQKGDIAEGYSVSREKKESFPLTVTSAQKNPTAFYLCASSQGKGAYEQYFGPGTRLTVT.

This chain uses TRBV30 with TRBJ2-7; D unclear. Trimming took off 0 bases at V and 5 bases at J, with 23 bases between the two ends. The CDR3 spans 17 residues. Germline lookup yields CDR1 GTSNPN and CDR2 SVGIG (reference sequence). Written as DNA, the CDR3 is TGTGCCTGGAGTGTACCAGGAAAACCCCATCTTCTAAACGAGCAGTACTTC. It encodes CAWSVPGKPHLLNEQYF.

This chain joins TRBV30 and TRBJ2-1; 11 bases fit TRBD2. Unmatched junction bases numbered 9, after V lost 0 bases and J lost 8 bases. Germline V gene sequence: CDR1 GTSNPN, CDR2 SVGIG (reference sequence). The CDR3 is 16 amino acids. CDR3 DNA: TGTGCCTGGAGTGTAAGAGTTTTAGCGGGAGGGGATGAGCAGTTCTTC. It yields the protein CAWSVRVLAGGDEQFF. Combining the CDR3 with reference TRBV30 and TRBJ2-1 gives the whole variable domain SQTIHQWPATLVQPVGSPLSLECTVEGTSNPNLYWYRQAAGRGLQLLFYSVGIGQISSEVPQNLSASRPQDRQFILSSKKLLLSDSGFYLCAWSVRVLAGGDEQFFGPGTRLTVL.

The rearrangement joins TRBV5-3 to TRBJ2-3, with D unresolved. TRBV5-3 belongs to the ORF category, with a function that is uncertain. The CDR3 is 16 amino acids. V shed 5 bases and J shed 3 bases, with 19 bases lying between them. The CDR3 DNA is TGTGCCAGAAGTCCCATCTATGAGTGGAGTACAGATACGCAGTATTTT. Translated, it gives CARSPIYEWSTDTQYF.

V usage is TRBV6-1 and J usage is TRBJ2-3; the match to TRBD2 covers 9 bases. Losses at the gene ends were 6 bases for V and 1 base for J; bases not matched to a gene: 2. Germline V CDR1 and CDR2: MNHNS, SASEGT. CDR3 size: 14 residues. CDR3 sequence reads: CASRLAGGTDTQYF. The CDR3 DNA follows: TGTGCCAGCAGGTTAGCGGGGGGCACAGATACGCAGTATTTT.

This chain uses TRBV5-6 with TRBJ2-3; 13 bases map to TRBD2. The CDR3 spans 17 residues. The V and J ends lost 0 bases and 3 bases, in that order; junction bases with no gene match: 4. Germline V CDR1 and CDR2: SGHDT, YYEEEE. This CDR3 is CASSLDLLAGGTDTQYF. The DNA of the CDR3 is TGTGCCAGCAGCTTGGACCTACTAGCGGGAGGGACAGATACGCAGTATTTT.

The chain couples TRBV5-4 to TRBJ2-5; the match to TRBD2 covers 11 bases. TRBJ2-7 matches the DNA end more closely, so the J call is doubtful. The germline CDR1 and CDR2 sequences are SGHNT and YYREEE (reference sequence). This CDR3 comprises 15 residues. CDR3: CASSYGTSGLYEQYF. CDR3 bases: TGTGCCAGCAGCTACGGGACTAGCGGCCTCTACGAGCAGTACTTC.

V and J are TRBV18 and TRBJ1-3, with D uncertain. The CDR3 is 16 residues long. With 4 bases removed from V and 4 bases from J, the gap between germline ends came to 17 bases. CDR1 is KGHSH and CDR2 is LQKENI in the germline V gene. For the CDR3, the DNA is TGTGCCAGCTCACAACCGGGAGACCCAGGCGGAAACACCATATATTTT. Its translation: CASSQPGDPGGNTIYF. The whole variable domain, filled in from reference TRBV18 and TRBJ1-3, reads NAGVMQNPRHLVRRRGQEARLRCSPMKGHSHVYWYRQLPEEGLKFMVYLQKENIIDESGMPKERFSAEFPKEGPSILRIQQVVRGDSAAYFCASSQPGDPGGNTIYFGEGSWLTVV.

This clone was seen once. The chain has TRBV25-1 and TRBJ2-5; a weak D match, TRBD2 (6 bases). Germline CDR1 is MGHDK and CDR2 is SYGVNS. V was trimmed by 3 bases and J by 0 bases, leaving 8 bases between them. The CDR3 contains 14 residues. As DNA, the CDR3 is TGTGCCAGCAGTGACCGGGACTACCAAGAGACCCAGTACTTC. Amino acid sequence: CASSDRDYQETQYF.

This clone was detected a few times. V is TRBV7-3 and J is TRBJ1-2; D might be TRBD1 (6 bases). The V end was cut by 5 bases, the J end by 6 bases, with 16 bases between. The CDR3 sequence is 14 residues long. CDR1 is SGHTA and CDR2 is FQGTGA in the germline V gene. The chain's CDR3 is CASSQGTPVDGYTF. The CDR3 nucleotides are TGTGCCAGCAGCCAAGGGACACCTGTCGATGGCTACACCTTC.

This chain uses TRBV28 with TRBJ1-1, with D perhaps TRBD1 (6 bases). CDR3 length equals 16 residues. Germline V lookup: CDR1 MDHEN, CDR2 SYDVKM. V lost 4 bases and J lost 0, with 15 bases in between. The CDR3 region is CASSSWEQGLNTEAFF. CDR3 sequence (DNA): TGTGCCAGCAGTTCCTGGGAACAGGGCTTGAACACTGAAGCTTTCTTT. Looking up the rest from reference TRBV28 and TRBJ1-1 gives the full variable domain: DVKVTQSSRYLVKRTGEKVFLECVQDMDHENMFWYRQDPGLGLRLIYFSYDVKMKEKGDIPEGYSVSREKKERFSLILESASTNQTSMYLCASSSWEQGLNTEAFFGQGTRLTVV.

This clone was seen only once. The V gene is TRBV2, the J gene TRBJ1-4; no clear D gene. The germline V gene has CDR1 SNHLY and CDR2 FYNNEI. This CDR3 has 14 amino acids. The V and J ends lost 0 bases and 10 bases respectively, with 12 bases between them. CDR3 coding DNA: TGTGCCAGCAGTGAAGCGCTTCGAGGATCAAAACTGTTTTTT. Amino acids: CASSEALRGSKLFF.

The chain uses TRBV5-1 and TRBJ2-3, with TRBD2 matching over 14 bases. This CDR3 contains 16 residues. Per the germline V gene, CDR1 is SGHRS and CDR2 is YFSETQ. Trimming at V came to 4 bases and at J to 3 bases, leaving 4 bases not matched to a gene. CDR3 DNA sequence: TGCGCCAGCAGCATCCGACTAGCGGGAGGGACAGATACGCAGTATTTT. Translating it yields CASSIRLAGGTDTQYF.

The chain couples TRBV9 to TRBJ2-1, with TRBD2 identical over 12 bases. Germline lookup yields CDR1 SGDLS and CDR2 YYNGEE. Trimming removed 4 bases from V and 3 bases from J; junction bases left unmatched: 2. The CDR3 length is 15 residues. The CDR3 DNA is TGTGCCAGCAGCCCGACTAGCGGGAGCTACAATGAGCAGTTCTTC. It yields the protein CASSPTSGSYNEQFF.

The rearrangement joins TRBV5-1 to TRBJ2-3; D perhaps matches TRBD2 (5 bases). This CDR3 has 15 amino acids. Germline V gene lookup returns CDR1 SGHRS and CDR2 YFSETQ. The V and J ends lost 0 bases and 0 bases respectively, with 8 bases between them. The CDR3 nucleotides read TGCGCCAGCAGCTTGGGGCGGGTCAGCACAGATACGCAGTATTTT. Encoded protein: CASSLGRVSTDTQYF.

This sequence joins TRBV30 and TRBJ1-6; D remains ambiguous. V was shortened by 5 bases and J by 7 bases, with 18 bases between the two germline ends. This CDR3 comprises 15 residues. Germline lookup yields CDR1 GTSNPN and CDR2 SVGIG (reference sequence). The CDR3 sequence: CAWDSRLVSNSPLHF. Written as DNA, the CDR3 is TGTGCCTGGGACTCACGATTGGTTTCGAATTCACCCCTCCACTTT.

This clone was found once. The CDR3 bases are TGTGCCAGCAGGAGGACAGGGGGCACCGGGGAGCTGTTTTTT. Translating gives CASRRTGGTGELFF. The gene calls are TRBV6-5 and TRBJ2-2, with TRBD1 matching 10 bases. CDR3 length: 14 amino acids. CDR1 MNHEY and CDR2 SVGAGI come from the germline V gene. Unmatched junction bases numbered 2, after V lost 6 bases and J lost 4 bases.

A word on this clone: Other nucleotide sequences in the sample specify the same CDR3. The chain uses TRBV28 and TRBJ2-2; D is unresolved. Germline CDR1 is MDHEN and CDR2 is SYDVKM. Trimming removed 2 bases from V and 2 bases from J, with 0 bases in between. The CDR3 runs 12 residues. CDR3 coding DNA: TGTGCCAGCAGTTTAAACACCGGGGAGCTGTTTTTT. Its translation: CASSLNTGELFF.

The chain couples TRBV11-3 to TRBJ2-1, with D perhaps matching TRBD2 (6 bases). The CDR3 extends over 17 amino acids. The germline V gene has CDR1 SGHNT and CDR2 YENEEA. V was shortened by 1 base and J by 4 bases, with 17 bases between the two germline ends. In DNA, the CDR3 is TGTGCCAGCAGCTTAGGTGGCGGGCGGGATCTGTACAATGAGCAGTTCTTC. Translated, it gives CASSLGGGRDLYNEQFF.

The chain recombines TRBV6-6 with TRBJ1-1, with D perhaps matching TRBD1 (5 bases). CDR1 MNHNY and CDR2 SVGAGI come from the germline V gene (reference sequence). The germline V and J ends were trimmed by 8 bases and 1 base, with 14 bases remaining between them. There are 14 residues in the CDR3. CDR3 sequence: CASLFGGRNTEAFF. For the CDR3, the DNA is TGTGCCAGCTTATTCGGGGGGAGGAACACTGAAGCTTTCTTT.

V is TRBV5-6 and J is TRBJ2-4; D might be TRBD1 (6 bases). The CDR3 has 14 amino acids. V was clipped by 5 bases and J by 9 bases, with 18 bases between them. The V gene's germline CDR1 is SGHDT and CDR2 YYEEEE. CDR3 nucleotides: TGTGCCAGCAGAACTACAACAGGGCGAAGCATTCAGTACTTC. It translates to CASRTTTGRSIQYF.